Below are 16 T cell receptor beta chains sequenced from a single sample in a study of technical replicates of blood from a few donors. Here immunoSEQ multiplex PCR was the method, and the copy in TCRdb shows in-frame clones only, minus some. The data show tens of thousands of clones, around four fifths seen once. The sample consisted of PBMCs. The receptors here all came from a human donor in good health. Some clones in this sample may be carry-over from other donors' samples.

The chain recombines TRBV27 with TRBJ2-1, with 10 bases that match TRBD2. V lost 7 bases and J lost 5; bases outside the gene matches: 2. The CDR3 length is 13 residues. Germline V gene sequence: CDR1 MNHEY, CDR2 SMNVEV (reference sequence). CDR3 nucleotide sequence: TGTGCCAGCAAAGGACTAGCGGACAATGAGCAGTTCTTC. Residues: CASKGLADNEQFF.

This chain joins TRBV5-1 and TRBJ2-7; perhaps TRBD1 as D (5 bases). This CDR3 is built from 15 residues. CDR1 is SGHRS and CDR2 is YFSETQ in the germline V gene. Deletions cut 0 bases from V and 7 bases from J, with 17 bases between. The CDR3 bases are TGCGCCAGCAGCTTGGGACTTGACGTAAGGGGAGAGCAGTACTTC. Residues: CASSLGLDVRGEQYF. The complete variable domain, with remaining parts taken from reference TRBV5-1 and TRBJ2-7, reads KAGVTQTPRYLIKTRGQQVTLSCSPISGHRSVSWYQQTPGQGLQFLFEYFSETQRNKGNFPGRFSGRQFSNSRSEMNVSTLELGDSALYLCASSLGLDVRGEQYFGPGTRLTVT.

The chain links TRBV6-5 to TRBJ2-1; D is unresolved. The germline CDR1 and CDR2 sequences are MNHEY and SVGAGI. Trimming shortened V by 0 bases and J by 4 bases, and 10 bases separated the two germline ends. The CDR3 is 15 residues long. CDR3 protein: CASSYSVAGYNEQFF. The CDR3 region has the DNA TGTGCCAGCAGTTACTCGGTCGCAGGTTACAATGAGCAGTTCTTC.

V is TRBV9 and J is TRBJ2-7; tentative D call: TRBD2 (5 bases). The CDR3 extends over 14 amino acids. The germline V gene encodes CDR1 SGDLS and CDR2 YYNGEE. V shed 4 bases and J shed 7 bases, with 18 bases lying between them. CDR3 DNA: TGTGCCAGCAGCCCGACGGGATCATCGGGAGAGCAGTACTTC. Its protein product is CASSPTGSSGEQYF.

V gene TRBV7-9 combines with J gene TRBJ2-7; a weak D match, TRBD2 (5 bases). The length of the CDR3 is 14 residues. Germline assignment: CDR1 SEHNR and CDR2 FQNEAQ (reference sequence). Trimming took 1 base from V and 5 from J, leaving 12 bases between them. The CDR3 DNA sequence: TGTGCCAGCAGCTTAGTTAATAGCGCAGACGAGCAGTACTTC. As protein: CASSLVNSADEQYF. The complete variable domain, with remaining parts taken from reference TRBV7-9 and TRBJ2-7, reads DTGVSQNPRHKITKRGQNVTFRCDPISEHNRLYWYRQTLGQGPEFLTYFQNEAQLEKSRLLSDRFSAERPKGSFSTLEIQRTEQGDSAMYLCASSLVNSADEQYFGPGTRLTVT.

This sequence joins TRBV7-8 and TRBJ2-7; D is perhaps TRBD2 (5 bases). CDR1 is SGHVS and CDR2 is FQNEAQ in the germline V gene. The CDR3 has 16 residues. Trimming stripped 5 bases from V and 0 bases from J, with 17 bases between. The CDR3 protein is CASSPTRAAASYEQYF. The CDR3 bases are TGTGCCAGCAGCCCCACCCGGGCAGCGGCCTCCTACGAGCAGTACTTC. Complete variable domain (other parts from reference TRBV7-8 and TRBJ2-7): GAGVSQSPRYKVAKRGQDVALRCDPISGHVSLFWYQQALGQGPEFLTYFQNEAQLDKSGLPSDRFFAERPEGSVSTLKIQRTQQEDSAVYLCASSPTRAAASYEQYFGPGTRLTVT.

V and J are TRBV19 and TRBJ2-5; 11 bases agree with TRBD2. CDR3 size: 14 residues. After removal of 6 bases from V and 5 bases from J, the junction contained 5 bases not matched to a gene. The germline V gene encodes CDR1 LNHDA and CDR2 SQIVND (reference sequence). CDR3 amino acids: CASRELAGDETQYF. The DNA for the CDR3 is TGTGCCAGTAGGGAACTAGCGGGAGATGAGACCCAGTACTTC. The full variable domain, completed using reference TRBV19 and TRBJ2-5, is DGGITQSPKYLFRKEGQNVTLSCEQNLNHDAMYWYRQDPGQGLRLIYYSQIVNDFQKGDIAEGYSVSREKKESFPLTVTSAQKNPTAFYLCASRELAGDETQYFGPGTRLLVL.

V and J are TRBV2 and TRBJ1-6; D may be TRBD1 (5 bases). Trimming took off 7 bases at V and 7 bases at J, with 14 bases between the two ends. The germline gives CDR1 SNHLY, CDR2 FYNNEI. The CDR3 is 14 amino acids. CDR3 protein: CASKTEPANSPLHF. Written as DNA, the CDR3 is TGTGCCAGCAAGACAGAGCCAGCCAATTCACCCCTCCACTTT.

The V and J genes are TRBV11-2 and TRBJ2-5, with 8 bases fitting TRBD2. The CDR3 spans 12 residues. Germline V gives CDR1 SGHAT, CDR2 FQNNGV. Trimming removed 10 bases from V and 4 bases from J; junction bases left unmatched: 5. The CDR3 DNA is TGTGCCACGGGGGGGCTTTCAGAGACCCAGTACTTC. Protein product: CATGGLSETQYF.

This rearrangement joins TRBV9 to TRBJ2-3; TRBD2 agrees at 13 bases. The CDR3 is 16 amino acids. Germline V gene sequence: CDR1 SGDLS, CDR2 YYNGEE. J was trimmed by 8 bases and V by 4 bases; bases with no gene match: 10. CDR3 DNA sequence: TGTGCCAGCAGCCCCGGACTAGCGGGGGAGGTGGGTACGCAGTATTTT. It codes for CASSPGLAGEVGTQYF.

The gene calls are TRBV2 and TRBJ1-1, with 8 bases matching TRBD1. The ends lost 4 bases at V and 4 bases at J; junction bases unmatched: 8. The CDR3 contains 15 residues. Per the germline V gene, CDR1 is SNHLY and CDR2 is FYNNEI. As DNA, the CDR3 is TGTGCCAGCAGTGCCCGACAGGGGTCCGGCACTGAAGCTTTCTTT. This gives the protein CASSARQGSGTEAFF.

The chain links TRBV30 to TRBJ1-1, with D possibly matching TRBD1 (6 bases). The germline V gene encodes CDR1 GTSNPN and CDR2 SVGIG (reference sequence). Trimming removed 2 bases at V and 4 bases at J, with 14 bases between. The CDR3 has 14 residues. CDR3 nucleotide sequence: TGTGCCTGGAGTCGAGGGGGAACGGTCACTGAAGCTTTCTTT. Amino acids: CAWSRGGTVTEAFF. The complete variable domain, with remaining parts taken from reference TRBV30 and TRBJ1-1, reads SQTIHQWPATLVQPVGSPLSLECTVEGTSNPNLYWYRQAAGRGLQLLFYSVGIGQISSEVPQNLSASRPQDRQFILSSKKLLLSDSGFYLCAWSRGGTVTEAFFGQGTRLTVV.

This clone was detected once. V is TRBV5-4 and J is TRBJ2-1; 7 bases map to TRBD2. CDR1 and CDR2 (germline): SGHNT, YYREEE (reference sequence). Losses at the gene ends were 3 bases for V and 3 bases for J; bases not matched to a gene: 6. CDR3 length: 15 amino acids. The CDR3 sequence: CASSWGGALYNEQFF. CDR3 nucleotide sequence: TGTGCCAGCAGCTGGGGGGGAGCCCTCTACAATGAGCAGTTCTTC.

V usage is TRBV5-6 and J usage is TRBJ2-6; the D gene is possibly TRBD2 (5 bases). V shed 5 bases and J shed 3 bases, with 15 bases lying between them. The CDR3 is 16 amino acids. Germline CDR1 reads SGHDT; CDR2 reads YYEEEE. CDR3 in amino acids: CASSPARGSGANVLTF. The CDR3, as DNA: TGTGCCAGCAGTCCCGCTCGGGGAAGTGGGGCCAACGTCCTGACTTTC.

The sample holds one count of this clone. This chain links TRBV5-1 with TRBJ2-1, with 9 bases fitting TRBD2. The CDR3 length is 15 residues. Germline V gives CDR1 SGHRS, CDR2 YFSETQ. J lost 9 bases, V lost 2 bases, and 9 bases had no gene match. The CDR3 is CASSFLAGSAGEQFF. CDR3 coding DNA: TGCGCCAGCAGCTTTCTAGCGGGGTCGGCGGGTGAGCAGTTCTTC.

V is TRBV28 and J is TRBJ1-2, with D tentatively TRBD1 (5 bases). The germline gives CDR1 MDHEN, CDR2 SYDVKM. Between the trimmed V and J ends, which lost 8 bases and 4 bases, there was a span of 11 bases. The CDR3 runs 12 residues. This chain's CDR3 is CASYLGGYGYTF. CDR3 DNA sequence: TGTGCCAGCTATCTGGGGGGCTATGGCTACACCTTC.